A single sample gave rise to the 14 T cell receptor beta chains below, sequenced in a study of HIV-infected patients and healthy controls. Alpha and beta constant-region primers primed reverse transcription of about 500 ng RNA. Each of the alpha and beta chains got its own library through chain-specific third strand synthesis with indices. TCRdb recomputed calls from the 5' RACE reads with MiXCR, one row per CDR3 protein. Counted here are 5,700 or so distinct CDR3 sequences, roughly 8.9% occurring once; the ten biggest clones make up around 25%. Roughly three months, about 14 weeks, into antiretroviral therapy, follow-up blood was collected. All unsorted peripheral T cells were captured because whole blood was used without fractionation. The specimen comprised blood, sampled during antiretroviral therapy. The origin of the receptors is an adult with HIV infection.

By share of the sample, this clonotype is medium-sized. This rearrangement joins TRBV12-3 or TRBV12-4 to TRBJ2-4; 8 bases map to TRBD2. This CDR3 comprises 15 residues. J was trimmed by 5 bases and V by 5 bases; bases with no gene match: 8. The DNA for the CDR3 is TGTGCCAGCAGTCCACCGATACTAGCGGAAAACATTCAGTACTTC. The encoded protein is CASSPPILAENIQYF.

The sample holds many counts of this clonotype. The chain links TRBV29-1 to TRBJ1-1; D is perhaps TRBD1 (5 bases). Trimming removed 2 bases from V and 7 bases from J, with 8 bases in between. CDR3 size: 11 residues. The germline gives CDR1 SQVTM, CDR2 ANQGSEA. The CDR3 coding sequence is TGCAGCGTTGAAAGGGGATTTGAAGCTTTCTTT. This sequence encodes CSVERGFEAFF.

In its sample, this clonotype ranks as medium-sized. The chain carries TRBV28 and TRBJ1-1, with a possible D match to TRBD1 (6 bases). The CDR3 spans 13 residues. Trimming cost V 5 bases and J 2 bases, with 9 bases left between them. CDR1 and CDR2 (germline): MDHEN, SYDVKM. CDR3 sequence reads: CASSEDSNTEAFF. The CDR3 coding sequence is TGTGCCAGCAGTGAGGACAGTAACACTGAAGCTTTCTTT.

This clonotype is labeled as medium-sized. The CDR3 reads CASSERDLIAEQYF. In DNA form, the CDR3 reads TGTGCCAGCAGTGAACGGGACTTAATCGCCGAGCAGTACTTC. The chain employs TRBV6-5 and TRBJ2-7; D might be TRBD2 (6 bases). The CDR3 has 14 amino acids. V was clipped by 5 bases and J by 6 bases, with 17 bases between them. The germline gives CDR1 MNHEY, CDR2 SVGAGI.

This clonotype rates as medium-sized (0.01 to 0.1%). The chain links TRBV6-6 to TRBJ2-1; TRBD1 agrees at 7 bases. Trimming took 4 bases from V and 3 from J; bases not matched to a gene: 9. There are 16 residues in the CDR3. Germline values: CDR1 MNHNY, CDR2 SVGAGI (reference sequence). DNA of the CDR3: TGTGCCAGCAGTTTCGGGACAGATTACCTCTACAATGAGCAGTTCTTC. It codes for CASSFGTDYLYNEQFF.

By proportion, this clonotype is medium-sized. The CDR3 spells CSVGDSNSGGELFF. The CDR3, as DNA: TGCAGCGTGGGGGACTCCAACTCCGGCGGGGAGCTGTTTTTT. The chain uses TRBV29-1 and TRBJ2-2, with a tentative D call TRBD2 (6 bases). Trimming stripped 6 bases from V and 7 bases from J, with 18 bases between. CDR3 length: 14 amino acids. Germline V CDR1 and CDR2: SQVTM, ANQGSEA.

This clonotype came up many times. This sequence joins TRBV15 and TRBJ2-1, with 9 nucleotides matching TRBD1. CDR1 and CDR2 from the germline V gene are LNHNV and YYDKDF (reference sequence). With 3 bases clipped from V and 8 bases from J, the junction kept 2 bases outside the gene matches. This CDR3 is 13 amino acids long. CDR3: CATSSGTGYEQFF. As DNA, the CDR3 is TGTGCCACCAGCAGCGGGACAGGGTATGAGCAGTTCTTC.

This clonotype appeared many times. The chain employs TRBV19 and TRBJ2-6; no clear D gene. Germline CDR1 is LNHDA and CDR2 is SQIVND (reference sequence). V gave up 5 bases and J gave up 0 bases, with 14 bases separating them. The CDR3 loop spans 17 amino acids. The CDR3 coding sequence is TGTGCCAGTAGTCCCATTGGGGATTACTCTGGGGCCAACGTCCTGACTTTC. Its translation is CASSPIGDYSGANVLTF.

This clonotype is categorized as medium-sized. The CDR3 DNA follows: TGCAGTGCTAGAGATCGGGACAGGGGGCCGGGCACTGAAGCTTTCTTT. Translated, it gives CSARDRDRGPGTEAFF. This rearrangement joins TRBV20-1 to TRBJ1-1; 12 bases fit TRBD1. Looked up from germline, CDR1 is DFQATT and CDR2 is SNEGSKA (reference sequence). The CDR3 sequence is 16 residues long. Trimming cost V 0 bases and J 4 bases; bases outside gene matches: 6.

V is TRBV29-1 and J is TRBJ1-5, with D possibly matching TRBD1 (5 bases). Germline V gene lookup returns CDR1 SQVTM and CDR2 ANQGSEA. CDR3 length: 14 residues. V was pared by 7 bases and J by 4 bases, with 17 bases between. CDR3 sequence (DNA): TGCAGCGACTACGGGACTCTAATAAATCAGCCCCAGCATTTT. Amino acids: CSDYGTLINQPQHF.

Relative to its sample, this clonotype is medium-sized (0.01 to 0.1%). This chain joins TRBV28 and TRBJ2-7; D gene ambiguous. CDR1 is MDHEN and CDR2 is SYDVKM in the germline V gene. The ends were cut back, 5 bases at V and 6 bases at J, with 20 bases in the middle. There are 15 residues in the CDR3. CDR3 loop: CASSTTDPIPLEQYF. CDR3 sequence (DNA): TGTGCCAGCAGTACGACCGACCCTATCCCTCTCGAGCAGTACTTC.

In this sample, this clonotype turned up many times. The chain recombines TRBV12-3 or TRBV12-4 with TRBJ2-7; D may be TRBD2 (6 bases). CDR3 length equals 13 residues. Trimming shortened V by 3 bases and J by 5 bases, and 11 bases separated the two germline ends. CDR3 in amino acids: CASSLEGWHEQYF. The DNA for the CDR3 is TGTGCCAGCAGTTTGGAGGGGTGGCACGAGCAGTACTTC.

This clonotype occurred many times. This rearrangement joins TRBV5-4 to TRBJ2-5, with 9 positions matching TRBD2. This CDR3 comprises 15 residues. J lost 0 bases, V lost 4 bases, and 4 bases had no gene match. Per the germline V gene, CDR1 is SGHNT and CDR2 is YYREEE (reference sequence). The CDR3 DNA reads TGTGCCAGCAGCGCGGGGGGGGGTTACCAAGAGACCCAGTACTTC. It yields the protein CASSAGGGYQETQYF.

This clonotype was counted only a few times. The V call is TRBV14, the J call TRBJ2-1; D ambiguous. CDR3 length equals 13 residues. V lost 2 bases to trimming and J lost 14 bases, with 16 bases between them. CDR1 SGHDN and CDR2 FVKESK come from the germline V gene. In DNA form, the CDR3 reads TGTGCCAGCAGCCAACCTCCGTGGACCAGGAAGTTCTTC. It translates to CASSQPPWTRKFF.